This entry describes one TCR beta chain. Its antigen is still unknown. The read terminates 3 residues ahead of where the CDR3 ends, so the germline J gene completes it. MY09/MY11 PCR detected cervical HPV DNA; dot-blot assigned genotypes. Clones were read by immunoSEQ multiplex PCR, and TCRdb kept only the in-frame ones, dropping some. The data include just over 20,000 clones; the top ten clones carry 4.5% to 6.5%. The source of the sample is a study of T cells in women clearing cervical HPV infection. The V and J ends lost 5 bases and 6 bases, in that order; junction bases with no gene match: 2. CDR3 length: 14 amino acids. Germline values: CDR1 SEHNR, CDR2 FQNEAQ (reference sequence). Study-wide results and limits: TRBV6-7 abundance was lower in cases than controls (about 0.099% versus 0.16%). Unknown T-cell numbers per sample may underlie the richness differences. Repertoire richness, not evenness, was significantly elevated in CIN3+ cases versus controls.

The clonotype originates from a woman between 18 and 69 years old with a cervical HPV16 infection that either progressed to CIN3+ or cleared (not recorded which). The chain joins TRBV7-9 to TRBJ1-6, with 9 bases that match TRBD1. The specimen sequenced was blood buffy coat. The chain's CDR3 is CASSPGQGNSPLHF. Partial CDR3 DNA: TGTGCCAGCAGCCCGGGACAGGGTAATTCACCC.